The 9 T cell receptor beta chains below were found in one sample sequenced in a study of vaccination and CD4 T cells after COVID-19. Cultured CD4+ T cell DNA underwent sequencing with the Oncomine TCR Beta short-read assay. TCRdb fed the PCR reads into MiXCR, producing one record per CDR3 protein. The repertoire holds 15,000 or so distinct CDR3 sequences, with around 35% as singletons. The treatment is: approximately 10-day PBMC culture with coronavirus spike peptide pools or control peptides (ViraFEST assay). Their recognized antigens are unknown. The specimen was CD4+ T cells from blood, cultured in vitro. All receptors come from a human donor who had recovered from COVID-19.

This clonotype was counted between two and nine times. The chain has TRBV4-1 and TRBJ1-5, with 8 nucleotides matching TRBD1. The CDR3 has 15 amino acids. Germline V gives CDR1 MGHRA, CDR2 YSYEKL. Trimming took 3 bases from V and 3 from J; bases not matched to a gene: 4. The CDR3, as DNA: TGCGCCAGCAGCCAGTTGACAGGGGACAATCAGCCCCAGCATTTT. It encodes CASSQLTGDNQPQHF.

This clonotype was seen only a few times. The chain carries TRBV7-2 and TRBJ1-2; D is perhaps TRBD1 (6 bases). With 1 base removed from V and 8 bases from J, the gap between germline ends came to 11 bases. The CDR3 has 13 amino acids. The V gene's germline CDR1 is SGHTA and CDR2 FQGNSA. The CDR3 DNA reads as TGTGCCAGCAGCTTAGTGGGGGCGAGAGGCTACACCTTC. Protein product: CASSLVGARGYTF.

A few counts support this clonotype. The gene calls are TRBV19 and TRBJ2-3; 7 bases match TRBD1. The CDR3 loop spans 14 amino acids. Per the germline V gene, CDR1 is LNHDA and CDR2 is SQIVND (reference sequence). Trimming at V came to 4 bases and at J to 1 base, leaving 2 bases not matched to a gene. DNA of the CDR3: TGTGCCAGTAGTAACAGGGGAGGCACAGATACGCAGTATTTT. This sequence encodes CASSNRGGTDTQYF.

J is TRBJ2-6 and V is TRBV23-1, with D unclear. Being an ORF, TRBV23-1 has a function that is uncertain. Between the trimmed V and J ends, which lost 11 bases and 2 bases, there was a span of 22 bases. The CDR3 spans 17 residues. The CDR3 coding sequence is TGCGCCGCCATCACCCCAAGGCGACTGCCTGGGGCCAACGTCCTGACTTTC. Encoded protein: CAAITPRRLPGANVLTF.

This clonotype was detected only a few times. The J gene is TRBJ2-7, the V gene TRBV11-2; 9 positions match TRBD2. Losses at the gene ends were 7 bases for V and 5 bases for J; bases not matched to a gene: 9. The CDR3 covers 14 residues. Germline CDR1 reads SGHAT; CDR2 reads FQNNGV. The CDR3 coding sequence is TGTGCCAGCAACCCCGGGACTAGCTATAACGAGCAGTACTTC. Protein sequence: CASNPGTSYNEQYF.

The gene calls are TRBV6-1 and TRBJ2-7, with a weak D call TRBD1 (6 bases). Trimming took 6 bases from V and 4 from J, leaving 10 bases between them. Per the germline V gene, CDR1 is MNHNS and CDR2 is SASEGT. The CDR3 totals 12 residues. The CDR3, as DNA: TGTGCCAGCAGAGCACAGGGATACGAGCAGTACTTC. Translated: CASRAQGYEQYF.

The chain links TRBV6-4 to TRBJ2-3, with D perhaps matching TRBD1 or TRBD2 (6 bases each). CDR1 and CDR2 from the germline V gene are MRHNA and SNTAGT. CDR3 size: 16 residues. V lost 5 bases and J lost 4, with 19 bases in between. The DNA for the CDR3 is TGTGCCAGCAGTCGGAGGGCAGGGGATGTCGCAGATACGCAGTATTTT. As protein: CASSRRAGDVADTQYF.

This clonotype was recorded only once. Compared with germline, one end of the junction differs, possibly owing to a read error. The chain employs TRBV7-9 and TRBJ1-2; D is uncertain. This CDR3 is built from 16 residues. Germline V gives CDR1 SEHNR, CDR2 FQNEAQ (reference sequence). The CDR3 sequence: CASSLAPATAPSGYTF. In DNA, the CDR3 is TGCGCCAGCAGCTTGGCCCCTGCAACAGCCCCCTCTGGCTACACCTTC.

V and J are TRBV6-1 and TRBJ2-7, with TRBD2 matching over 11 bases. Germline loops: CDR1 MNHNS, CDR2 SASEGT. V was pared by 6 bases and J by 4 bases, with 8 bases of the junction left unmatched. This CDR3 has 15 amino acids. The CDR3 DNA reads TGTGCCAGCAGGCCCCAACTAGCGGGAGCATACGAGCAGTACTTC. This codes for CASRPQLAGAYEQYF.